Listed below are T cell receptor beta chains from one sample, sequenced in a study of blood T cell repertoires in COVID-19. Sequencing was performed with immunoSEQ multiplex PCR; in TCRdb, only in-frame clones are kept and a portion is missing. The sample includes about 190,000 clones, roughly 82% of them seen just once. The sequenced material came from peripheral blood. The receptors were gathered from a woman in her sixties with COVID-19, enrolled during active disease. The CDR3 runs from the conserved cysteine through the conserved F or W. Each record gives: V gene, D gene, CDR3 length, J gene, clone size, CDR3 DNA, CDR3 protein. A D gene is named only where the DNA matches it firmly. Rows give clone size only sometimes, using once, few, many, or a class for an expanded clone.

>TRBV15|.|14|TRBJ2-7|.
TGTGCCACCAGCAGAGAAGGCGGGGCCTACGAGCAGTACTTC
CATSREGGAYEQYF
>TRBV11-2|.|15|TRBJ2-1|.
TGTGCCAGCAGCTTAGGCCTAGCGTCGGGCAATGAGCAGTTCTTC
CASSLGLASGNEQFF
>TRBV10-3|TRBD1|15|TRBJ2-5|.
TGTGCCATCAGTAAAAACAGGGGGGCCCAAGAGACCCAGTACTTC
CAISKNRGAQETQYF
>TRBV2|.|14|TRBJ1-5|.
TGTGCCAGCAGTGACTCGGGGTCGAATCAGCCCCAGCATTTT
CASSDSGSNQPQHF
>TRBV13|.|12|TRBJ2-5|.
TGTGCCAGCAGCCAGTACCAAGAGACCCAGTACTTC
CASSQYQETQYF
>TRBV29-1|.|13|TRBJ1-2|once
TGCAGCGTTGGAGCGGATCCAACGGAGGGCTACACCTTC
CSVGADPTEGYTF
>TRBV7-2|.|14|TRBJ1-1|.
TGTGCCAGCAGCTTAACAGGGAGAGACACTGAAGCTTTCTTT
CASSLTGRDTEAFF
>TRBV27|.|15|TRBJ2-1|.
TGTGCCAGCAGTCCAGAGGAGGGCCCGTACAATGAGCAGTTCTTC
CASSPEEGPYNEQFF
>TRBV6-2/TRBV6-3|.|15|TRBJ2-1|.
TGTGCCAGCACCCCCTGGGGTAGGTTTCGGGGTGAGCAGTTCTTC
CASTPWGRFRGEQFF
>TRBV28|TRBD2|17|TRBJ2-2|once
TGTGCCAGCAGTCCGACGAGACTAGCGGGAGCCACCGGGGAGCTGTTTTTT
CASSPTRLAGATGELFF
>TRBV18|.|17|TRBJ2-3|.
TGTGCCAGCTCACCTCTAGCGACGATAACTAGCACAGATACGCAGTATTTT
CASSPLATITSTDTQYF
>TRBV24-1|TRBD1|12|TRBJ1-1|.
TGTGCCACCAGTTTGGGCAGGGGGGAAGCTTTCTTT
CATSLGRGEAFF
>TRBV20-1|.|12|TRBJ1-6|.
TGCAGTGCTAGTCCTGCGAACTCACCCCTCCACTTT
CSASPANSPLHF
>TRBV7-9|.|15|TRBJ1-2|.
TGTGCCAGCAGCTTATTACAGCCTGCTAACTATGGCTACACCTTC
CASSLLQPANYGYTF
>TRBV19|.|14|TRBJ1-5|once
TGTGCCAGTAGCAGTCCCAGTAGCAATCAGCCCCAGCATTTT
CASSSPSSNQPQHF
>TRBV6-5|.|12|TRBJ1-6|.
TGTGCCACCGGGGCAGGGGCTGGACCCCTCCACTTT
CATGAGAGPLHF
>TRBV11-1|TRBD1|13|TRBJ2-2|.
TGTGCCAGCAGCTTCGACAGGGGAGCTGTTTCCTATTTT
CASSFDRGAVSYF
>TRBV6-5|TRBD1|14|TRBJ2-7|few
TGTGCCAGCATAGAGACAGGGGGCTATAACGAGCAGTACTTC
CASIETGGYNEQYF
>TRBV7-3|.|13|TRBJ2-5|.
TGTGCCAGCAGCTTTCGCTTTGGCGAGACCCAGTACTTC
CASSFRFGETQYF
>TRBV11-2|.|14|TRBJ1-6|.
TGTGCCAGCAGCTTTACAGGTTGGAATTCACCCCTCCACTTT
CASSFTGWNSPLHF
>TRBV7-9|.|12|TRBJ1-1|.
TGTGCCAGCAGCCCAGGGATAACTGAAGCTTTCTTT
CASSPGITEAFF
>TRBV15|TRBD2|16|TRBJ2-1|.
TGTGCCACCAGCAGGTTAGGACTAGCGGGATCCTATGAGCAGTTCTTC
CATSRLGLAGSYEQFF
>TRBV4-3|.|16|TRBJ2-1|.
TGCGCCAGCAGCCAAGAAAACGGGAGTCCGTACAATGAGCAGTTCTTC
CASSQENGSPYNEQFF
>TRBV27|.|13|TRBJ1-3|.
TGTGCCAGCAGTTTACGTTCTGGAAACACCATATATTTT
CASSLRSGNTIYF
>TRBV25-1|TRBD1|14|TRBJ2-5|.
TGTGCCAGCAGGGGTAGACAGGGGATGCAGACCCAGTACTTC
CASRGRQGMQTQYF
>TRBV16|.|14|TRBJ1-4|.
TGTGCCAGCAGCCCCAGGGGACGTAATGAAAAACTGTTTTTT
CASSPRGRNEKLFF